The 27 T cell receptor beta chains in this list originate from one sample, sequenced in a study of cytotoxic CD8 clonotypes in ibrutinib-treated CLL. The data were produced by immunoSEQ multiplex PCR, yet TCRdb's version contains in-frame clones alone and is incomplete. This table holds about 76,000 clones, approximately 87% found once. Specimen: PBMCs, collected after 24 months of ibrutinib treatment. Receptors were obtained from a human donor with chronic lymphocytic leukemia.

The CDR3 spells CASSLTLAGVHEQYF. The CDR3 DNA is TGTGCCAGCAGCCTGACCCTAGCGGGAGTCCACGAGCAGTACTTC. The chain carries TRBV9 and TRBJ2-7; 10 nucleotides match TRBD2. There are 15 residues in the CDR3. The trim removed 4 bases at V and 5 bases at J, leaving 9 bases unmatched. From germline, CDR1 is SGDLS and CDR2 YYNGEE.

The genes are TRBV18 and TRBJ1-1; the D is unclear. CDR1 and CDR2 (germline): KGHSH, LQKENI. Trimming left V 3 bases short and J 3 bases short, with 11 bases between. The CDR3 contains 14 residues. This chain's CDR3 is CASSPDPFHTEAFF. DNA of the CDR3: TGTGCCAGCTCACCCGACCCGTTTCACACTGAAGCTTTCTTT.

J is TRBJ1-5 and V is TRBV6-1, with D unclear. This CDR3 is 15 amino acids long. Germline CDR1 reads MNHNS; CDR2 reads SASEGT. V lost 3 bases and J lost 0, with 9 bases in between. The CDR3 coding sequence is TGTGCCAGCAGTGAGCCATCCAATAGCAATCAGCCCCAGCATTTT. Translation gives CASSEPSNSNQPQHF.

The J gene is TRBJ2-7, the V gene TRBV11-2; D is ambiguous. Germline assignment: CDR1 SGHAT and CDR2 FQNNGV. There are 13 residues in the CDR3. V was clipped by 2 bases and J by 3 bases, with 8 bases between them. Written as DNA, the CDR3 is TGTGCCAGCAGCTTATACAGATACTACGAGCAGTACTTC. It is translated as CASSLYRYYEQYF. Together with reference TRBV11-2 and TRBJ2-7, the CDR3 gives the full variable domain: EAGVAQSPRYKIIEKRQSVAFWCNPISGHATLYWYQQILGQGPKLLIQFQNNGVVDDSQLPKDRFSAERLKGVDSTLKIQPAKLEDSAVYLCASSLYRYYEQYFGPGTRLTVT.

CDR3: CASSFGGTSYEQYF. CDR3 nucleotide sequence: TGTGCCAGCAGCTTCGGCGGGACCTCCTACGAGCAGTACTTC. The V and J genes are TRBV7-9 and TRBJ2-7, with TRBD2 as a possible D gene (6 bases). Deletions cut 3 bases from V and 0 bases from J, with 9 bases between. Germline-derived CDR1 and CDR2 are SEHNR and FQNEAQ (reference sequence). The CDR3 runs to 14 residues.

The chain links TRBV28 to TRBJ2-7; no reliable D call. V lost 5 bases and J 1 base, leaving 9 bases between the germline ends. The length of the CDR3 is 13 residues. The germline CDR1 and CDR2 sequences are MDHEN and SYDVKM. The CDR3 DNA follows: TGTGCCAGCAGTCGAACACCATCCTACGAGCAGTACTTC. This encodes CASSRTPSYEQYF. Together with reference TRBV28 and TRBJ2-7, the CDR3 gives the full variable domain: DVKVTQSSRYLVKRTGEKVFLECVQDMDHENMFWYRQDPGLGLRLIYFSYDVKMKEKGDIPEGYSVSREKKERFSLILESASTNQTSMYLCASSRTPSYEQYFGPGTRLTVT.

The rearrangement joins TRBV5-1 to TRBJ1-5, with D maybe TRBD1 (6 bases). Looked up from germline, CDR1 is SGHRS and CDR2 is YFSETQ. Trimming removed 4 bases from V and 6 bases from J, with 20 bases in between. This CDR3 contains 16 residues. The CDR3: CASSPTRGLWTQPQHF. The CDR3 DNA reads TGCGCCAGCAGCCCCACCCGGGGGCTTTGGACTCAGCCCCAGCATTTT.

The chain joins TRBV5-1 to TRBJ2-2; D might be TRBD1 (5 bases). The CDR3 sequence is 15 residues long. Germline CDR1 reads SGHRS; CDR2 reads YFSETQ. Between the trimmed V and J ends, which lost 1 base and 3 bases, there was a span of 10 bases. In DNA form, the CDR3 reads TGCGCCAGCAGCTTGAGGCAGGGTCACACCGGGGAGCTGTTTTTT. Translating it yields CASSLRQGHTGELFF.

J is TRBJ1-3 and V is TRBV6-5; TRBD1 agrees at 8 bases. Germline V lookup: CDR1 MNHEY, CDR2 SVGAGI. V lost 5 bases and J lost 3; bases outside the gene matches: 6. The CDR3 extends over 15 amino acids. The CDR3 region is CASSATGGYGNTIYF. The CDR3 nucleotides read TGTGCCAGCAGTGCAACAGGGGGATATGGAAACACCATATATTTT.

The chain couples TRBV28 to TRBJ1-1; D ambiguous. The CDR3 has 13 amino acids. Trimming pared 3 bases from V and 5 bases from J, leaving 10 bases between. Germline CDR1 and CDR2: MDHEN and SYDVKM. The CDR3 bases are TGTGCCAGCAGTTTCTACATCGGAACTGAAGCTTTCTTT. It is translated as CASSFYIGTEAFF.

The J gene is TRBJ2-7, the V gene TRBV19, with 10 bases identical to TRBD1. This CDR3 region has 14 residues. Trimming cost V 6 bases and J 6 bases; bases outside gene matches: 8. The germline V gene has CDR1 LNHDA and CDR2 SQIVND (reference sequence). The CDR3 sequence is CASSRQGAPGEQYF. The CDR3 coding sequence is TGTGCCAGTAGCCGACAGGGGGCGCCCGGCGAGCAGTACTTC.

This chain uses TRBV5-1 with TRBJ2-7, with 11 bases fitting TRBD2. V trimming: 4 bases; J trimming: 4 bases; junction bases outside the gene matches: 7. The CDR3 has 15 residues. CDR1 is SGHRS and CDR2 is YFSETQ in the germline V gene. The CDR3, as DNA: TGCGCCAGCAGCGCGACTAGCGGGATCGGGTACGAGCAGTACTTC. This sequence encodes CASSATSGIGYEQYF.

The chain employs TRBV5-1 and TRBJ2-3; 11 bases agree with TRBD2. The CDR3 spans 16 residues. From germline, CDR1 is SGHRS and CDR2 YFSETQ. Trimming took 4 bases from V and 4 from J; bases not matched to a gene: 8. The CDR3 DNA sequence: TGCGCCAGCAGCCGACTAACTAGCGGGAGCCCAGATACGCAGTATTTT. Translating gives CASSRLTSGSPDTQYF.

V is TRBV11-2 and J is TRBJ2-3; D is ambiguous. The germline V and J ends were trimmed by 1 base and 6 bases, with 17 bases remaining between them. From germline, CDR1 is SGHAT and CDR2 FQNNGV. The CDR3 is made up of 16 amino acids. CDR3 protein: CASSLARFQIVDTQYF. CDR3 coding DNA: TGTGCCAGCAGCTTAGCCCGCTTTCAAATTGTCGATACGCAGTATTTT.

The J gene is TRBJ1-3, the V gene TRBV10-3; 7 bases are shared with TRBD1. The trim removed 0 bases at V and 0 bases at J, leaving 2 bases unmatched. The CDR3 has 16 residues. CDR1 ENHRY and CDR2 SYGVKD come from the germline V gene. The CDR3 loop is CAISESGQSSGNTIYF. The CDR3 nucleotides are TGTGCCATCAGTGAGTCGGGACAGAGCTCTGGAAACACCATATATTTT.

DNA of the CDR3: TGTGCCAGCAGCTTGTCCGGGACAACATACGAGCAGTACTTC. Residues: CASSLSGTTYEQYF. V is TRBV5-4 and J is TRBJ2-7; a weak D match, TRBD1 (6 bases). The germline V gene has CDR1 SGHNT and CDR2 YYREEE (reference sequence). The CDR3 loop spans 14 amino acids. The ends were cut back, 1 base at V and 4 bases at J, with 12 bases in the middle.

This clone was picked up a small number of times. The chain employs TRBV27 and TRBJ2-1; maybe TRBD2 (6 bases). This CDR3 contains 15 residues. V lost 8 bases and J lost 5, with 19 bases in between. CDR1 MNHEY and CDR2 SMNVEV come from the germline V gene (reference sequence). The CDR3 bases are TGTGCCAGCGGGGGGATCTTTACATGGGACAATGAGCAGTTCTTC. Protein sequence: CASGGIFTWDNEQFF.

In regard to this clone: An end of the junction does not agree with germline; a read error may underlie this. This chain uses TRBV6-6 with TRBJ2-5, with D perhaps matching TRBD1 (5 bases). Germline-derived CDR1 and CDR2 are MNHNY and SVGAGI (reference sequence). The CDR3 is 15 residues long. The DNA for the CDR3 is TGTGCCAGCAGTTACTCGTTTAGGGGTCAAGAGGCCCAGTACTTC. Encoded protein: CASSYSFRGQEAQYF.

The chain links TRBV28 to TRBJ1-5; the D gene is possibly TRBD1 (5 bases). CDR1 and CDR2 (germline): MDHEN, SYDVKM. The CDR3 spans 14 residues. V shed 5 bases and J shed 4 bases, with 12 bases lying between them. The CDR3 region has the DNA TGTGCCAGCAGTCCAGCGGGGACTAATCAGCCCCAGCATTTT. It codes for CASSPAGTNQPQHF.

The chain is built from TRBV18 and TRBJ1-1, with 10 bases that match TRBD1. With 4 bases clipped from V and 6 bases from J, the junction kept 8 bases outside the gene matches. This CDR3 spans 15 amino acids. Germline CDR1 is KGHSH and CDR2 is LQKENI. The DNA of the CDR3 is TGTGCCAGCTCACGGGGGACAGGGGCGGGAGCTGAAGCTTTCTTT. Encoded protein: CASSRGTGAGAEAFF.

This sequence joins TRBV27 and TRBJ1-1; D unresolved. This CDR3 comprises 13 residues. The V and J ends lost 2 bases and 1 base respectively, with 5 bases between them. Germline lookup yields CDR1 MNHEY and CDR2 SMNVEV (reference sequence). The CDR3 DNA is TGTGCCAGCAGTTTAGAGGGGAACACTGAAGCTTTCTTT. This encodes CASSLEGNTEAFF.

This clone was seen a handful of times. The rearrangement uses TRBV15 and TRBJ2-5; 10 nucleotides align to TRBD1. The germline V gene has CDR1 LNHNV and CDR2 YYDKDF (reference sequence). CDR3 length: 16 residues. J lost 5 bases, V lost 1 base, and 7 bases had no gene match. The CDR3, as DNA: TGTGCCACCAGCAGAGTCCCCGGGACAGGGGACGAGACCCAGTACTTC. Translation: CATSRVPGTGDETQYF. The full variable domain, in which reference TRBV15 and TRBJ2-5 provide the parts outside the CDR3, is DAMVIQNPRYQVTQFGKPVTLSCSQTLNHNVMYWYQQKSSQAPKLLFHYYDKDFNNEADTPDNFQSRRPNTSFCFLDIRSPGLGDTAMYLCATSRVPGTGDETQYFGPGTRLLVL.

The J gene is TRBJ2-5, the V gene TRBV19; D is unresolved. CDR1 LNHDA and CDR2 SQIVND come from the germline V gene (reference sequence). The CDR3 consists of 16 residues. Trimming left V 3 bases short and J 4 bases short, with 18 bases between. CDR3 sequence: CASSISLRVARETQYF. In DNA form, the CDR3 reads TGTGCCAGTAGTATTTCGCTTAGGGTTGCCCGAGAGACCCAGTACTTC.

The chain combines TRBV29-1 with TRBJ2-5, with no clear D. CDR3 length: 12 residues. V lost 4 bases and J lost 2, with 8 bases in between. CDR1 is SQVTM and CDR2 is ANQGSEA in the germline V gene. The CDR3 coding sequence is TGCAGCGTTGGTCAGAATCAAGAGACCCAGTACTTC. It is translated as CSVGQNQETQYF.

The chain recombines TRBV11-2 with TRBJ2-2, with a tentative D call TRBD1 (6 bases). V was trimmed by 7 bases and J by 2 bases, leaving 14 bases between them. Germline loops: CDR1 SGHAT, CDR2 FQNNGV. CDR3 length equals 15 residues. As DNA, the CDR3 is TGTGCCAGCAACCCCGGGACACGAAACACCGGGGAGCTGTTTTTT. Amino acids: CASNPGTRNTGELFF.

V and J are TRBV6-1 and TRBJ1-1; no clear D gene. The CDR3 consists of 15 residues. V lost 7 bases, J lost 4 bases, and 19 bases lay in between. Germline values: CDR1 MNHNS, CDR2 SASEGT. CDR3 coding DNA: TGTGCCAGCACCCCTCCGTGGGCGCTGGGCACTGAAGCTTTCTTT. It specifies CASTPPWALGTEAFF.

The genes are TRBV28 and TRBJ2-3; D possibly corresponds to TRBD2 (6 bases). CDR3 length equals 15 residues. The V gene lost 4 bases and the J gene lost 4 bases, with 15 bases spanning the gap. Germline CDR1 is MDHEN and CDR2 is SYDVKM. Here the CDR3 reads CASSSPEGTSDTQYF. CDR3 nucleotide sequence: TGTGCCAGCAGTTCCCCGGAGGGGACCTCAGATACGCAGTATTTT.